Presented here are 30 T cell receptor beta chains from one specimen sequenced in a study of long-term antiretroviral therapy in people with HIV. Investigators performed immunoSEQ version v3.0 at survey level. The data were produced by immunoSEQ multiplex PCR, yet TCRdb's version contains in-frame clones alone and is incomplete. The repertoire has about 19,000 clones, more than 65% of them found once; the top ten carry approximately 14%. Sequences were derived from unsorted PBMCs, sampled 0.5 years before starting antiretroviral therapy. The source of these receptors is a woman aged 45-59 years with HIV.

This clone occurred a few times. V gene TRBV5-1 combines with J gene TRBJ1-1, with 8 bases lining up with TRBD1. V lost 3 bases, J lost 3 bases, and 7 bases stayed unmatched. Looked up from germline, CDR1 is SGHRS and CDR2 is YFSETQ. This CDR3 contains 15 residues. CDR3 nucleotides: TGCGCCAGCAGCTCCGGACAGGGAGGGTACACTGAAGCTTTCTTT. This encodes CASSSGQGGYTEAFF.

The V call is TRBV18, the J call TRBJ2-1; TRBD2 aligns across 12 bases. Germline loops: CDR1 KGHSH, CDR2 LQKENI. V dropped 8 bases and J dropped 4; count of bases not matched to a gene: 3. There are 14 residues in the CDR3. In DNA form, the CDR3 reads TGTGCCAGCCATACTAGCGGGGGGTACAATGAGCAGTTCTTC. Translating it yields CASHTSGGYNEQFF.

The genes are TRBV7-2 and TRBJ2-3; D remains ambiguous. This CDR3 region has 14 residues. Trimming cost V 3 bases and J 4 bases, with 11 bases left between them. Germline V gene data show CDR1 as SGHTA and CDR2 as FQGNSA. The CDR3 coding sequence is TGTGCCAGCAGCTTTTCCACCTCCTCAGATACGCAGTATTTT. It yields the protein CASSFSTSSDTQYF.

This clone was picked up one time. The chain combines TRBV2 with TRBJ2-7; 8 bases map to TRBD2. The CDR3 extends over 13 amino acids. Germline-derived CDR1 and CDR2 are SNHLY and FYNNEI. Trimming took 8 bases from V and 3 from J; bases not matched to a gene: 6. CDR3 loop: CASGSRGGYEQYV. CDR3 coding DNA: TGTGCCAGCGGGTCTCGGGGGGGCTACGAGCAGTACGTC.

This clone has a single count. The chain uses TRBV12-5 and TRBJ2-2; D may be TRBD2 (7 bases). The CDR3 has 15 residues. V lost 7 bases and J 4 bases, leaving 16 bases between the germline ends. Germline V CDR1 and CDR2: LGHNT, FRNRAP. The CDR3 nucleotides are TGTGCTAGTGAAAGAGGGGGGGGGAGCACCGGGGAGCTGTTTTTT. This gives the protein CASERGGGSTGELFF.

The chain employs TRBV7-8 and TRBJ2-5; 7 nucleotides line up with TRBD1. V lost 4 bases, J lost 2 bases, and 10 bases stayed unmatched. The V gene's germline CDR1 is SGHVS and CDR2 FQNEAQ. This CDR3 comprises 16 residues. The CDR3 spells CASSSSRDRIQETQYF. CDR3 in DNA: TGTGCCAGCAGCTCTAGCCGGGACAGAATACAAGAGACCCAGTACTTC.

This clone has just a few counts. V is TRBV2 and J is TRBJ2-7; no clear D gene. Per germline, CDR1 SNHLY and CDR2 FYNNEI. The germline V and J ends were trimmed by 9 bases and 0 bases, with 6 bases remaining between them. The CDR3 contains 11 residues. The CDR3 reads CASHSSYEQYF. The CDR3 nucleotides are TGTGCCAGTCATAGCTCCTACGAGCAGTACTTC.

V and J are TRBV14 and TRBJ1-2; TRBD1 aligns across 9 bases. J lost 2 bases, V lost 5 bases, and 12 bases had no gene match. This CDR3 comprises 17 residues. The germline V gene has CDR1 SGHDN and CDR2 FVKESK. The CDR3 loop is CASSSGTGTYENYGYTF. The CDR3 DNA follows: TGTGCCAGCAGCTCTGGGACAGGGACTTACGAAAACTATGGCTACACCTTC.

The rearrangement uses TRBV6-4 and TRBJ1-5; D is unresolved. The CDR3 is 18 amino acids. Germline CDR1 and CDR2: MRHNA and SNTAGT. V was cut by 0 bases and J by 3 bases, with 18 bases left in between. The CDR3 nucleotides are TGTGCCAGCAGTGACTCGAAGGGTAGTAGCACCCTCAATCAGCCCCAGCATTTT. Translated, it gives CASSDSKGSSTLNQPQHF.

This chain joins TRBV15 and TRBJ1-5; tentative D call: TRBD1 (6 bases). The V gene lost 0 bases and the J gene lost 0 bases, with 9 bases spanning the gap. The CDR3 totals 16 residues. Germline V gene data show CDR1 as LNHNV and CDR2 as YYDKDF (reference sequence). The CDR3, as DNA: TGTGCCACCAGCAGAGAACAGGGTGCTAGCAATCAGCCCCAGCATTTT. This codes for CATSREQGASNQPQHF.

The CDR3 sequence: CASSTRRRFNSPLHF. CDR3 nucleotides: TGTGCCAGTAGTACCCGGCGGAGGTTTAATTCACCCCTCCACTTT. The chain carries TRBV19 and TRBJ1-6; D ambiguous. Per germline, CDR1 LNHDA and CDR2 SQIVND (reference sequence). Trimming took 4 bases from V and 6 from J, leaving 13 bases between them. The CDR3 contains 15 residues.

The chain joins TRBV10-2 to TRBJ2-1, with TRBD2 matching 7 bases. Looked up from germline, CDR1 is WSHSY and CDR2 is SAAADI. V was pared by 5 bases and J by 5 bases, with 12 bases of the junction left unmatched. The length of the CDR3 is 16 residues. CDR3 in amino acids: CASSLFRDYVNNEQFF. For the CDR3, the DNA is TGCGCCAGCAGTCTATTCCGGGACTACGTTAACAATGAGCAGTTCTTC.

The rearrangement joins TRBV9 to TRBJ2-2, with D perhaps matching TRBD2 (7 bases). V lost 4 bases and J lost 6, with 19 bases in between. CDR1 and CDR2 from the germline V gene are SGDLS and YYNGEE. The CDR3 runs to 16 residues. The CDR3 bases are TGTGCCAGCAGCTTTGGGGGGGCCGAGTACCCCGGGGAGCTGTTTTTT. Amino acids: CASSFGGAEYPGELFF.

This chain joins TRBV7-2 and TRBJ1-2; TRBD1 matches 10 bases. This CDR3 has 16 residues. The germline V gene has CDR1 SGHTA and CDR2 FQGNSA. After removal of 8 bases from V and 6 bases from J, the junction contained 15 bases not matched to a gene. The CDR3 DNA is TGTGCCAGCGTCCCCGGGACAGGGGATAGTGGTAATGGCTACACCTTC. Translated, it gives CASVPGTGDSGNGYTF. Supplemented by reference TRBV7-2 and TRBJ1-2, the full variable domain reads GAGVSQSPSNKVTEKGKDVELRCDPISGHTALYWYRQSLGQGLEFLIYFQGNSAPDKSGLPSDRFSAERTGGSVSTLTIQRTQQEDSAVYLCASVPGTGDSGNGYTFGSGTRLTVV.

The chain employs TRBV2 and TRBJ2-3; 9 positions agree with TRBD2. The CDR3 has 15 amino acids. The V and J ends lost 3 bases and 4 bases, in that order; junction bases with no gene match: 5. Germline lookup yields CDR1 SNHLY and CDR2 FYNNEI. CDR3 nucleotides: TGTGCCAGCAGTGATCCTAGCGGGGTGGCAGATACGCAGTATTTT. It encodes CASSDPSGVADTQYF.

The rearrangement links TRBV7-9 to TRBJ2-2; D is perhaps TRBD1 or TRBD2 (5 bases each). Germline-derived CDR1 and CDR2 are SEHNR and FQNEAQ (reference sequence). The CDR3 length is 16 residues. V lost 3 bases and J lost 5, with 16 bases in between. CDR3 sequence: CASSFRDRMGTGELFF. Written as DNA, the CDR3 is TGTGCCAGCAGCTTCCGGGACCGGATGGGTACCGGGGAGCTGTTTTTT.

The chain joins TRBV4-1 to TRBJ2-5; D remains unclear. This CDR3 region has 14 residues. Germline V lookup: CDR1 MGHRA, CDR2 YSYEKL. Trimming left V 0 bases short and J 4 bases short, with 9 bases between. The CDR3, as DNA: TGCGCCAGCAGCCAAGACGCTGCGACAGAGACCCAGTACTTC. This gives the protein CASSQDAATETQYF.

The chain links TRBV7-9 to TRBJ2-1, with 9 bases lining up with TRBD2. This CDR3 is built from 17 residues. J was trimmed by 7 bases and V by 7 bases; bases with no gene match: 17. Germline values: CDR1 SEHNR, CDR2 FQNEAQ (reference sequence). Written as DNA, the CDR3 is TGTGCCAGCAACCCAGTGGGCGGGGGGGTTGTAGGAAATGAGCAGTTCTTC. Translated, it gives CASNPVGGGVVGNEQFF. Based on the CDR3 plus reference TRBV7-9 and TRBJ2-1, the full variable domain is DTGVSQNPRHKITKRGQNVTFRCDPISEHNRLYWYRQTLGQGPEFLTYFQNEAQLEKSRLLSDRFSAERPKGSFSTLEIQRTEQGDSAMYLCASNPVGGGVVGNEQFFGPGTRLTVL.

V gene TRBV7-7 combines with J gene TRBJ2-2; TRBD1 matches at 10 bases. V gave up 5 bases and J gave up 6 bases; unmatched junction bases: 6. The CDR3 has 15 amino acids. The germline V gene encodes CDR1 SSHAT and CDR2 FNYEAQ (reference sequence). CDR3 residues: CASSPWTGGPGELFF. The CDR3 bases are TGTGCCAGCAGCCCATGGACAGGGGGTCCCGGGGAGCTGTTTTTT.

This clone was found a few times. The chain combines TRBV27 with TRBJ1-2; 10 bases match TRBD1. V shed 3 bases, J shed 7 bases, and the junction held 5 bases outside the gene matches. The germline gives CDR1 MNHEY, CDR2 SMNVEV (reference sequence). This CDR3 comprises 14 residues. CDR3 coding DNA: TGTGCCAGCAGTTTTGGGACAGGGGAACTTGGCTACACCTTC. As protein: CASSFGTGELGYTF.

CDR3 nucleotides: TGCGCCAGCAGCTTCCTAGCGGGGGCGCCTCCCGGGGAGCTGTTTTTT. Encoded protein: CASSFLAGAPPGELFF. The V call is TRBV5-1, the J call TRBJ2-2; TRBD2 aligns across 10 bases. The germline gives CDR1 SGHRS, CDR2 YFSETQ. V lost 2 bases, J lost 6 bases, and 7 bases stayed unmatched. The CDR3 runs 16 residues.

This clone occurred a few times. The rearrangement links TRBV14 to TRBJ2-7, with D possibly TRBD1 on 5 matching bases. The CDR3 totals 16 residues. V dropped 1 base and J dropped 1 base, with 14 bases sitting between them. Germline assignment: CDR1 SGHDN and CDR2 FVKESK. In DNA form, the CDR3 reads TGTGCCAGCAGCCAAGTTCTGAGGACAAGATCCTACGAGCAGTACGTC. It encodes CASSQVLRTRSYEQYV.

CDR3 coding DNA: TGTGCCAGCAGCTTAGGGGCAGGGTGGGAGCAGTACGTC. It specifies CASSLGAGWEQYV. This sequence joins TRBV7-8 and TRBJ2-7; TRBD1 might be the D (5 bases). Trimming stripped 1 base from V and 7 bases from J, with 11 bases between. Per the germline V gene, CDR1 is SGHVS and CDR2 is FQNEAQ. CDR3 length: 13 amino acids.

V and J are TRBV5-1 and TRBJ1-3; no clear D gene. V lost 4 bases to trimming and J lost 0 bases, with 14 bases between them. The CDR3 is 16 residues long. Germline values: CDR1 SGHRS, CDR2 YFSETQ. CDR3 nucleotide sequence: TGCGCCAGCAGCCCAGCCCTGACGGGCTCTGGAAACACCATATATTTT. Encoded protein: CASSPALTGSGNTIYF.

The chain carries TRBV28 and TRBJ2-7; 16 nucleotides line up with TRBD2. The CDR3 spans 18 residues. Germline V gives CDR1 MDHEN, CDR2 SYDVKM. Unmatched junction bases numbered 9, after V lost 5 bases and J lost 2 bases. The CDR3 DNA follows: TGTGCCAGCAGTCCTTCATCCGGGACTAGCGGGGGGGCCTACGAGCAGTACTTC. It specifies CASSPSSGTSGGAYEQYF.

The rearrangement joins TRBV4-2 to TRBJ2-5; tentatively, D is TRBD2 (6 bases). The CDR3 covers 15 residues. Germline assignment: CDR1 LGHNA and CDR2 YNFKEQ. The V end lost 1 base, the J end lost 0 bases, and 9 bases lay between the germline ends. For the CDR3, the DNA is TGTGCCAGCAGCCAAGTCGGCGGGGACCAAGAGACCCAGTACTTC. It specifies CASSQVGGDQETQYF.

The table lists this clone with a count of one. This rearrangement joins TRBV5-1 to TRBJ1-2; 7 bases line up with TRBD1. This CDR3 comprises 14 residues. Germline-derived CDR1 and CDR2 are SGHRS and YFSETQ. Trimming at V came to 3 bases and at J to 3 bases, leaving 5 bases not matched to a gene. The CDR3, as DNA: TGCGCCAGCAGCTGGGCAGGGGGGGACTATGGCTACACCTTC. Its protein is CASSWAGGDYGYTF. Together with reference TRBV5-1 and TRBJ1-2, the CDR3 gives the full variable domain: KAGVTQTPRYLIKTRGQQVTLSCSPISGHRSVSWYQQTPGQGLQFLFEYFSETQRNKGNFPGRFSGRQFSNSRSEMNVSTLELGDSALYLCASSWAGGDYGYTFGSGTRLTVV.

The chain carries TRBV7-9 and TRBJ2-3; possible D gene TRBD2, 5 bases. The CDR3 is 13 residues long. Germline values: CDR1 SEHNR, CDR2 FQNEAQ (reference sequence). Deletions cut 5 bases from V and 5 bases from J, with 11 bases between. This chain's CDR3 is CASSPLGIDTQYF. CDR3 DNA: TGTGCCAGCAGCCCACTAGGAATAGATACGCAGTATTTT.

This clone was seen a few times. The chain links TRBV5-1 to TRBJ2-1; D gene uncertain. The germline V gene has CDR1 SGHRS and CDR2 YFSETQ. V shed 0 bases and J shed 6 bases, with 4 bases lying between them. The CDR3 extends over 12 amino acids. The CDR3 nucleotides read TGCGCCAGCAGCTTGGGAGGCAATGAGCAGTTCTTC. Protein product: CASSLGGNEQFF. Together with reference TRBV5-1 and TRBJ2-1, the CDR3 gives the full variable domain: KAGVTQTPRYLIKTRGQQVTLSCSPISGHRSVSWYQQTPGQGLQFLFEYFSETQRNKGNFPGRFSGRQFSNSRSEMNVSTLELGDSALYLCASSLGGNEQFFGPGTRLTVL.

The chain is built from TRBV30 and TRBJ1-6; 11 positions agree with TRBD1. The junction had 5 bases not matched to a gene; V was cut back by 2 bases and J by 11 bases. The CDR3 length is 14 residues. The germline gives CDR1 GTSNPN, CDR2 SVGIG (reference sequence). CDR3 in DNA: TGTGCCTGGAGTCTCGGGACAGGGGGACCACCCCTCCACTTT. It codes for CAWSLGTGGPPLHF.